This T cell receptor beta chain was sequenced during a study of T cell responses to AZD1222 COVID-19 vaccine. From germline, CDR1 is SGHRS and CDR2 YFSETQ. The V end lost 4 bases, the J end lost 3 bases, and 8 bases lay between the germline ends. CDR3 length equals 12 residues. Overall study findings and caveats: Clonal diversity was possibly underestimated, and the donors were mostly white British, with more females.

In the case of this clone: Its cognate antigen is unknown.

Generated by immunoSEQ multiplex PCR, the TCRdb table keeps only in-frame clones and is missing some. The sample contains some 120,000 clones, about nine tenths of which appear only once. The sequencing used peripheral blood, collected on day 0 of AZD1222 vaccination. This TCR was sampled from an adult in good health. The chain is built from TRBV5-1 and TRBJ2-7, with D perhaps matching TRBD1 (5 bases). CDR3 sequence: CASSGQGYEQYF. Here the CDR3 DNA reads TGCGCCAGCAGCGGGCAGGGCTACGAGCAGTACTTC.